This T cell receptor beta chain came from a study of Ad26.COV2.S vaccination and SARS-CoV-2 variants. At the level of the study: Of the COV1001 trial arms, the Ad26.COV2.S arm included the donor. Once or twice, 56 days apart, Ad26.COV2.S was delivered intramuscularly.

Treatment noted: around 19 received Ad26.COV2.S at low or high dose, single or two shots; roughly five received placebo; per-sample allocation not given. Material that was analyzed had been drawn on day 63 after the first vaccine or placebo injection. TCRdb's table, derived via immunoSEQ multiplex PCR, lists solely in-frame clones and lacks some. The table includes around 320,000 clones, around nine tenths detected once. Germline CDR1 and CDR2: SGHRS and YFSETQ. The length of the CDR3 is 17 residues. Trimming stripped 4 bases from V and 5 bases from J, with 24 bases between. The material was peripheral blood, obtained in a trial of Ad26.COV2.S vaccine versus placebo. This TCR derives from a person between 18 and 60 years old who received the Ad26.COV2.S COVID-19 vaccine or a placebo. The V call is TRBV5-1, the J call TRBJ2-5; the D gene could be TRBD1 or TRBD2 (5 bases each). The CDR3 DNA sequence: TGCGCCAGCAGCAACGGAGGTATCAGGGCCCTCCGGGAGACCCAGTACTTC. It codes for CASSNGGIRALRETQYF.